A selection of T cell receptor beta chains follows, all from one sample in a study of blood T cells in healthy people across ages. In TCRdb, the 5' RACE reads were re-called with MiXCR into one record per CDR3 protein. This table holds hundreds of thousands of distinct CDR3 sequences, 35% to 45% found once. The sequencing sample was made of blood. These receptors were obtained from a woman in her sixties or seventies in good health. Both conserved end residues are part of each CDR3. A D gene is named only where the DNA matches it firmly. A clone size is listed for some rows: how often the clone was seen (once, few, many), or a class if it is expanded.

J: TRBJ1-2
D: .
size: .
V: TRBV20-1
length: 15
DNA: TGCAGTGCTAGCGGGGGGCAGCAAACGAACTATGGCTACACCTTC
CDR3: CSASGGQQTNYGYTF

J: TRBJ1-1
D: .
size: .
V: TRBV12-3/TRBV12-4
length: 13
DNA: TGTGCCAGCAGTTTGAACGGAAACACTGAAGCTTTCTTT
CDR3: CASSLNGNTEAFF

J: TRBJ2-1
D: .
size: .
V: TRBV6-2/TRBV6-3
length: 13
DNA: TGTGCCAGCACCACGGGACCGACCAATGAGCAGTTCTTC
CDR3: CASTTGPTNEQFF

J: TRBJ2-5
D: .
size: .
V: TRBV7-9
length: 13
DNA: TGTGCCAGCAGCTTAGATGGAGTAGAGACCCAGTACTTC
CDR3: CASSLDGVETQYF

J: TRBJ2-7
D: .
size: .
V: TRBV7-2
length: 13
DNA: TGTGCCAGCAGCTTAGCGCTCCCGGGGGTTCAGTACTTC
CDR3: CASSLALPGVQYF

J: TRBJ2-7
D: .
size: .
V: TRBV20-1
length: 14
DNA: TGCAGTGCTAGAGATGGAGGGGGCTCCTACGAGCAGTACTTC
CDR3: CSARDGGGSYEQYF

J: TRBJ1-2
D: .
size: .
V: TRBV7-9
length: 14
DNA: TGTGCCAGCAGCTTAAGGGCGGGGGACTATGGCTACACCTTC
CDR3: CASSLRAGDYGYTF

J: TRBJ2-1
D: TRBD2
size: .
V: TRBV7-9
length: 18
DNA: TGTGCCAGCAGCTTTCTGACTAGCGGGATCCTATCCTACAATGAGCAGTTCTTC
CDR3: CASSFLTSGILSYNEQFF

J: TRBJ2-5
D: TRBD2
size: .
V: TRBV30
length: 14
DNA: TGTGCCTGGAGCCATACTAGCGTCCAAGAGACCCAGTACTTC
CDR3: CAWSHTSVQETQYF

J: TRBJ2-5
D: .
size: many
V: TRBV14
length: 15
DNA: TGTGCCAGCAGCCAAGATATTACAGTAGGAGAGACCCAGTACTTC
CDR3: CASSQDITVGETQYF

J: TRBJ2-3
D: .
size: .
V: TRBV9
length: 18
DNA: TGTGCCAACAGCCCGGGGGCAGGGGGACCCTTAAGCACAGATACGCAGTATTTT
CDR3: CANSPGAGGPLSTDTQYF

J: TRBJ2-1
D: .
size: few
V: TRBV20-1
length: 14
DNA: TGCAGTGCTAGAGATGGCGAGTCCTACAATGAGCAGTTCTTC
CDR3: CSARDGESYNEQFF

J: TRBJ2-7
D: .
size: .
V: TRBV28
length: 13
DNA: TGTACCAGCAGCACAATGGGAAACTACGAGCAGTACTTC
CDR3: CTSSTMGNYEQYF

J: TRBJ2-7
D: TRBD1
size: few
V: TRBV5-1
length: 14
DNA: TGTGCCAGCAGCTTCCGGGACAGGGACTACGAGCAGTACTTC
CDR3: CASSFRDRDYEQYF

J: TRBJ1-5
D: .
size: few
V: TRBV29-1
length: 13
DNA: TGCAGCGTTGTGAAACAGCCAGATCAGCCCCAGCATTTT
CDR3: CSVVKQPDQPQHF

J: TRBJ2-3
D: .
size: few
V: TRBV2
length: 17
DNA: TGTGCCAGCAGTGAAGATGAGAGGTCGGGCTGGCTAGATACGCAGTATTTT
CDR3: CASSEDERSGWLDTQYF

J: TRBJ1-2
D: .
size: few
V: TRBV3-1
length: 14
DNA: TGTGCCAGCAGCCCCCAAGCAGGGATGGATGGCTACACCTTC
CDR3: CASSPQAGMDGYTF

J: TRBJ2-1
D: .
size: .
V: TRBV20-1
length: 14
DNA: TGCAGTGCTAGGGGAGACGGGGGTAACCCTGAGCAGTTCTTC
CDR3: CSARGDGGNPEQFF

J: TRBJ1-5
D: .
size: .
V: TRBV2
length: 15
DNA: TGTGCCAGCAGTGAATTCGGCAGTCCCGATCAGCCCCAGCATTTT
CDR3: CASSEFGSPDQPQHF

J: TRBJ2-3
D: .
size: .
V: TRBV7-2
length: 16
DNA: TGTGCCAGCAGCTTAGTTCCAGCGGGTAACACAGATACGCAGTATTTT
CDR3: CASSLVPAGNTDTQYF

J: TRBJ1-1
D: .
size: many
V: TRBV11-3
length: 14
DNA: TGTGCCAGCAGCTTTTCCGGAGGGAACACTGAAGCTTTCTTT
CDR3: CASSFSGGNTEAFF

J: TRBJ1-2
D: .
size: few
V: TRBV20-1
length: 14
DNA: TGCAGTGCTAGAGAGACAGGCAATAACTATGGCTACACCTTC
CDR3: CSARETGNNYGYTF

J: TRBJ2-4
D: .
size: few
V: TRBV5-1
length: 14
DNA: TGCGCCAGCAGCTCTGGGGCAGGAAAGAACATTCAGTACTTC
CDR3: CASSSGAGKNIQYF

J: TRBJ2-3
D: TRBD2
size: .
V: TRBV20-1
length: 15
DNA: TGCAGTGCCCCTACTGGCGGGAGGGGGAGAGATACGCGGTATTTT
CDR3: CSAPTGGRGRDTRYF

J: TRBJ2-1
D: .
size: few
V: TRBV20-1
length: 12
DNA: TGCAGTGCTAGAGTACCGGGGGATGAGCAGTTCTTC
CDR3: CSARVPGDEQFF

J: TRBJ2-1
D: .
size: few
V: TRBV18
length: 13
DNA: TGTGCCAGCACCCAGGGGGGGGACGATGAGCAGTTCTTC
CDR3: CASTQGGDDEQFF

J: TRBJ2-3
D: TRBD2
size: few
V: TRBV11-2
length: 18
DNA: TGTGCCAGCAGCCCTCCACCTCGGGGGGGGGTTGGGGGAGATACGCAGTATTTT
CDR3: CASSPPPRGGVGGDTQYF

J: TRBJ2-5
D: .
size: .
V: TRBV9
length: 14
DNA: TGTGCCAGCAGCTCACACTCCACTCAAGAGACCCAGTACTTC
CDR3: CASSSHSTQETQYF

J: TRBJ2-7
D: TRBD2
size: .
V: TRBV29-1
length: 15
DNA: TGCAGCGTGACTCGACCAGCGGGAGGGCCTGGCGAGCAGTACTTC
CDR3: CSVTRPAGGPGEQYF

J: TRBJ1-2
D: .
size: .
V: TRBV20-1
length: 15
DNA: TGCAGTGCTAGCGGGGGGGCCCTCGCTAACTATGGCTACACCTTC
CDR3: CSASGGALANYGYTF

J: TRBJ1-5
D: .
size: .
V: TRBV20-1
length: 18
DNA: TGCAGTGCTAGAGATCGCCCGGAGGGGGAATATGGCAATCAGCCCCAGCATTTT
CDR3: CSARDRPEGEYGNQPQHF

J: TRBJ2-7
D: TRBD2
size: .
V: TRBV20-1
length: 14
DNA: TGCAGTGCTAGCGGGAGGGCCGGCTCTAGTGAGCAGTACTTC
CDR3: CSASGRAGSSEQYF

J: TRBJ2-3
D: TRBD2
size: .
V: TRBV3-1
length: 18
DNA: TGTGCCAGCAGCCAAGACGCGGGACTAGCGGGGAGCACAGATACGCAGTATTTT
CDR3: CASSQDAGLAGSTDTQYF

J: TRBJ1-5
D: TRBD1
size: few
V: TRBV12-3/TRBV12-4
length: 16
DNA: TGTGCCAGCAGTTTAGCAGGGACAGGGCCAAATCAGCCCCAGCATTTT
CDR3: CASSLAGTGPNQPQHF

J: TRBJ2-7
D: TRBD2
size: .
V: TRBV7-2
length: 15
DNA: TGTGCCAGCAGCTTAGGACTAGCGGGACAAGGCGAGCAGTACTTC
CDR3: CASSLGLAGQGEQYF

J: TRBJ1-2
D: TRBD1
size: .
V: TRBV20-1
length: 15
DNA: TGCAGTGCTAGAGATCCGGGACAGGGGGCTGAAGGCTACACCTTC
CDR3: CSARDPGQGAEGYTF

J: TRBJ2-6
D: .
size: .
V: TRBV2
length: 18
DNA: TGTGCCAGCAGGGACGGGGCAGGGTCTTTCTCTGGGGCCAACGTCCTGACTTTC
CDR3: CASRDGAGSFSGANVLTF

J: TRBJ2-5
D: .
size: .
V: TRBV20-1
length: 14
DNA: TGCAGTGCTAGAGGCCCAACCGTAACGGAGACCCAGTACTTC
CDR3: CSARGPTVTETQYF

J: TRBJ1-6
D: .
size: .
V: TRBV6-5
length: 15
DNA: TGTGCCAGCAGTGCCGGGGCCCCGCCTTTAGGACCCCTCCACTTT
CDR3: CASSAGAPPLGPLHF

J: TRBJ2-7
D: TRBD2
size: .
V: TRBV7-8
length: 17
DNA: TGTGCCAGCAGCGAGAAATCGGGGGGGGGTGTGTCCTACGAGCAGTACTTC
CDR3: CASSEKSGGGVSYEQYF

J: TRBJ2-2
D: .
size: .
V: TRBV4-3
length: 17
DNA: TGCGCCAGCAGCCAGGAAGCCAGGGGCCTGAACACCGGGGAGCTGTTTTTT
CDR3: CASSQEARGLNTGELFF

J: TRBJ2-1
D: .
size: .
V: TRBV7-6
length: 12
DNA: TGTGCCAGCAACGGTCCCCCCCATGAGCAGTTCTTC
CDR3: CASNGPPHEQFF

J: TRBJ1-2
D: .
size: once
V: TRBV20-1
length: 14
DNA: TGCAGTGCCGGAGGGTCTTTGATGAACTATGGCTACACCTTC
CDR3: CSAGGSLMNYGYTF

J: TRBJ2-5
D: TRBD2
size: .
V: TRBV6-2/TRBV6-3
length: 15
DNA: TGTGCCAGCAGTTACAGCGGGGCTCCTCCAGAGACCCAGTACTTC
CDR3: CASSYSGAPPETQYF

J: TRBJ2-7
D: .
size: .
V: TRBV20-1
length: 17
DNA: TGCAGTGCAACAGACATGGCCCTAGGAATATGGTCCTACGAGCAGTACTTC
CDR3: CSATDMALGIWSYEQYF

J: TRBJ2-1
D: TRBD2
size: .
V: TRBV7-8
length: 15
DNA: TGTGCCAGCAGGACTAGCGGGGGGTCCTACAATGAGCAGTTCTTC
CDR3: CASRTSGGSYNEQFF

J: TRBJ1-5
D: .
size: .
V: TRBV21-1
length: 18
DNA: TGTGCCAGCAGCCCACGAGAGGGGGTTCGAGATGGCAATCAGCCCCAGCATTTT
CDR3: CASSPREGVRDGNQPQHF

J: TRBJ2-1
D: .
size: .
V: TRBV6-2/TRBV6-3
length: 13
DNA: TGTGCCAGCAGTGACCCCGAGACCAATGAGCAGTTCTTC
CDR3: CASSDPETNEQFF

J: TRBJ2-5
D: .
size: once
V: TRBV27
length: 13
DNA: TGTGCCAGCAGTCCGGGAGACTGGTCGTACCAGTACTTC
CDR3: CASSPGDWSYQYF

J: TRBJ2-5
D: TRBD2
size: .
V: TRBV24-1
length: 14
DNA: TGTGCCACCGGGGATAGCGGGCCTGAAGAGACCCAGTACTTC
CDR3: CATGDSGPEETQYF

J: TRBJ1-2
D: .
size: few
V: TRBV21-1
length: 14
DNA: TGTGCCAGCAGCAAAGATGATGGGGTCTATGGCTACACCTTC
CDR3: CASSKDDGVYGYTF

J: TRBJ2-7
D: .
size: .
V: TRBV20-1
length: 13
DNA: TGCAGTGCTAGTGATGTATCGGCCTACGAGCAGTACTTC
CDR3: CSASDVSAYEQYF